Described below is a single T cell receptor (beta chain) sequence and its context. Trimming took 4 bases from V and 6 from J, leaving 16 bases between them. Looked up from germline, CDR1 is LGHNT and CDR2 is FRNRAP. The CDR3 extends over 15 amino acids. The data derive from a study of CD8 T cells in Susac syndrome. The RNA input was roughly 0.5 to 1 ug, and it was reverse transcribed with random hexamers. TCRdb reanalysed the immunoSEQ multiplex PCR reads using MiXCR and keeps one entry per CDR3 protein. The sample contains about 130,000 distinct CDR3 sequences, 95% of which appear only once. The sample consisted of CD8+ T cells from PBMCs. V and J are TRBV12-5 and TRBJ1-5; TRBD1 is a possible D gene (6 bases). The TCR comes from a human donor with Susac syndrome. Written as DNA, the CDR3 is TGTGCTAGTGGTTGGGACATAGGGGGATTTCAGCCCCAGCATTTT. Protein product: CASGWDIGGFQPQHF.